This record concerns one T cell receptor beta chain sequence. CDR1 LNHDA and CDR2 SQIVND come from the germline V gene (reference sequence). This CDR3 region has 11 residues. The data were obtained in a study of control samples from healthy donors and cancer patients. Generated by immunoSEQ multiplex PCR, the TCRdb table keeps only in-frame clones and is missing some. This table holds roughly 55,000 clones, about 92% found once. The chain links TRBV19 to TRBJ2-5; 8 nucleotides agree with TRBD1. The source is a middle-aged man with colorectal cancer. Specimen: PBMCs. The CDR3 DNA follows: TGTTCGACAGGGGTACAAGAGACCCAGTACTTC. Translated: CSTGVQETQYF.